The 21 T cell receptor beta chains given below trace back to one sample, sequenced in a study of immune evolution from preneoplasia to lung adenocarcinoma. Assay used: immunoSEQ multiplex PCR; TCRdb lists only in-frame clones, some missing. The sample comprises more than 4,000 clones, approximately 85% of which are singletons, and 2.5% rests with the top ten. Sequenced sample: FFPE atypical adenomatous hyperplasia tissue from the lung. Subset reported: atypical adenomatous hyperplasia (AAH), lung preneoplasia. These receptors originate from a person between 70 and 80 years old with lung adenocarcinoma.

J is TRBJ2-7 and V is TRBV30; D perhaps matches TRBD1 (6 bases). Trimming left V 4 bases short and J 0 bases short, with 10 bases between. The CDR3 has 13 amino acids. Looked up from germline, CDR1 is GTSNPN and CDR2 is SVGIG (reference sequence). CDR3 loop: CAWTLDSSYEQYF. DNA of the CDR3: TGTGCCTGGACTCTGGACAGCTCCTACGAGCAGTACTTC.

The chain joins TRBV7-2 to TRBJ2-5; 8 bases are shared with TRBD1. V lost 3 bases to trimming and J lost 9 bases; unmatched junction nucleotides: 6. CDR1 is SGHTA and CDR2 is FQGNSA in the germline V gene. The CDR3 extends over 13 amino acids. DNA for the CDR3: TGTGCCAGCAGCTTCCCAGGGGACAGGTCCCAGTACTTC. This gives the protein CASSFPGDRSQYF.

This sequence joins TRBV9 and TRBJ1-1; TRBD1 matches at 7 bases. The germline CDR1 and CDR2 sequences are SGDLS and YYNGEE. V lost 3 bases to trimming and J lost 2 bases; unmatched junction nucleotides: 4. There are 14 residues in the CDR3. The CDR3 loop reads CASSAGQPNTEAFF. CDR3 DNA: TGTGCCAGCAGCGCGGGACAGCCCAACACTGAAGCTTTCTTT.

The table lists this clone with a few counts. The rearrangement links TRBV29-1 to TRBJ2-1; maybe TRBD2 (6 bases). V was shortened by 2 bases and J by 2 bases, with 13 bases between the two germline ends. The CDR3 length is 15 residues. The germline V gene encodes CDR1 SQVTM and CDR2 ANQGSEA. CDR3 in amino acids: CSVELQERAYNEQFF. The DNA of the CDR3 is TGCAGCGTTGAATTGCAGGAGCGGGCCTACAATGAGCAGTTCTTC.

The rearrangement joins TRBV11-2 to TRBJ2-3; weak D call: TRBD2 (5 bases). The CDR3 is 14 amino acids. Trimming took 5 bases from V and 6 from J, leaving 15 bases between them. Germline loops: CDR1 SGHAT, CDR2 FQNNGV. This CDR3 is CASSPAGQKDTQYF. The CDR3 DNA follows: TGTGCCAGCAGCCCGGCGGGCCAAAAGGATACGCAGTATTTT.

The genes are TRBV9 and TRBJ2-7; 8 nucleotides match TRBD2. The germline CDR1 and CDR2 sequences are SGDLS and YYNGEE. V shed 0 bases, J shed 4 bases, and the junction held 3 bases outside the gene matches. CDR3 size: 14 residues. CDR3 bases: TGTGCCAGCAGCGTAGAGATAGCGGGATACGAGCAGTACTTC. Amino acid sequence: CASSVEIAGYEQYF.

This clone was seen a few times. J is TRBJ1-1 and V is TRBV7-9; 8 nucleotides align to TRBD1. The CDR3 is made up of 17 amino acids. Germline V gene data show CDR1 as SEHNR and CDR2 as FQNEAQ (reference sequence). Trimming at V came to 0 bases and at J to 3 bases, leaving 9 bases not matched to a gene. CDR3 coding DNA: TGTGCCAGCAGCTTAGCCCGGCCAGGGGGCGTCCACACTGAAGCTTTCTTT. Protein product: CASSLARPGGVHTEAFF. The full variable domain, with the rest looked up from reference TRBV7-9 and TRBJ1-1, is DTGVSQNPRHKITKRGQNVTFRCDPISEHNRLYWYRQTLGQGPEFLTYFQNEAQLEKSRLLSDRFSAERPKGSFSTLEIQRTEQGDSAMYLCASSLARPGGVHTEAFFGQGTRLTVV.

V and J are TRBV10-2 and TRBJ2-7; no clear D gene. The germline V gene encodes CDR1 WSHSY and CDR2 SAAADI. V was cut by 8 bases and J by 0 bases, with 14 bases left in between. This CDR3 comprises 14 residues. The CDR3: CASERPMNSYEQYF. The DNA for the CDR3 is TGCGCCAGCGAAAGACCGATGAACTCCTACGAGCAGTACTTC.

The rearrangement joins TRBV7-9 to TRBJ2-1, with D maybe TRBD2 (5 bases). V was pared by 2 bases and J by 7 bases, with 6 bases between. Per the germline V gene, CDR1 is SEHNR and CDR2 is FQNEAQ (reference sequence). CDR3 size: 12 residues. For the CDR3, the DNA is TGTGCCAGCAGCTTATCGGGGAATGAGCAGTTCTTC. It translates to CASSLSGNEQFF.

The gene calls are TRBV18 and TRBJ1-1; D might be TRBD1 (5 bases). Germline CDR1 is KGHSH and CDR2 is LQKENI. This CDR3 has 15 residues. With 3 bases removed from V and 4 bases from J, the gap between germline ends came to 15 bases. CDR3 in DNA: TGTGCCAGCTCACCCCCAGAGGGGTTGAGCACTGAAGCTTTCTTT. Amino acids: CASSPPEGLSTEAFF.

The V gene is TRBV28, the J gene TRBJ1-2; unclear D gene. Per germline, CDR1 MDHEN and CDR2 SYDVKM. The CDR3 runs to 11 residues. V lost 2 bases to trimming and J lost 8 bases, with 6 bases between them. This chain's CDR3 is CASSLPGGYTF. The CDR3 DNA reads TGTGCCAGCAGTTTACCCGGGGGCTACACCTTC.

Notes on this clone: Germline is not matched at one junction end, which may reflect a read error. The chain links TRBV9 to TRBJ2-3; possibly TRBD2 for D (6 bases). Germline V lookup: CDR1 SGDLS, CDR2 YYNGEE. The CDR3 has 15 residues. The DNA of the CDR3 is TGTGTCAGCAGCGAGCTAGCGATTAGCACAGATACGCAGTATTTT. Residues: CVSSELAISTDTQYF.

The rearrangement links TRBV27 to TRBJ2-5; D might be TRBD1 or TRBD2, each matching 5 bases. The CDR3 has 13 residues. Germline assignment: CDR1 MNHEY and CDR2 SMNVEV (reference sequence). Trimming pared 5 bases from V and 5 bases from J, leaving 12 bases between. CDR3 region: CASSPDWGETQYF. The CDR3 DNA reads as TGTGCCAGCAGTCCCGACTGGGGGGAGACCCAGTACTTC.

The V gene is TRBV29-1, the J gene TRBJ1-1; no reliable D call. The CDR3 extends over 11 amino acids. Trimming took off 0 bases at V and 6 bases at J, with 5 bases between the two ends. Germline CDR1 reads SQVTM; CDR2 reads ANQGSEA. CDR3 DNA: TGCAGCGTTGAAGATCCAGCTGAAGCTTTCTTT. Amino acids: CSVEDPAEAFF.

J is TRBJ1-4 and V is TRBV18, with a tentative D call TRBD1 (6 bases). Germline values: CDR1 KGHSH, CDR2 LQKENI. This CDR3 has 15 amino acids. V was pared by 3 bases and J by 3 bases, with 11 bases between. CDR3 sequence reads: CASSPGAGPNEKLFF. CDR3 in DNA: TGTGCCAGCTCACCGGGGGCAGGCCCTAATGAAAAACTGTTTTTT.

J is TRBJ2-1 and V is TRBV5-1; D is uncertain. This CDR3 contains 13 residues. The germline CDR1 and CDR2 sequences are SGHRS and YFSETQ. V was pared by 5 bases and J by 6 bases, with 12 bases between. This CDR3 is CASSLGPANEQFF. The CDR3 DNA follows: TGCGCCAGCAGTTTAGGTCCGGCCAATGAGCAGTTCTTC.

The V call is TRBV4-1, the J call TRBJ2-3; TRBD2 aligns across 16 bases. This CDR3 has 19 residues. CDR1 is MGHRA and CDR2 is YSYEKL in the germline V gene. V was pared by 3 bases and J by 6 bases, with 12 bases of the junction left unmatched. CDR3 sequence reads: CASSHPGLAGGPDSDTQYF. In DNA, the CDR3 is TGCGCCAGCAGCCACCCGGGACTAGCGGGAGGGCCAGACAGCGATACGCAGTATTTT.

The chain links TRBV27 to TRBJ2-1; 13 positions match TRBD2. The CDR3 spans 16 residues. Germline V gives CDR1 MNHEY, CDR2 SMNVEV (reference sequence). The ends lost 5 bases at V and 7 bases at J; junction bases unmatched: 8. The CDR3 loop reads CASSQARTSGSNEQFF. CDR3 DNA sequence: TGTGCCAGCAGTCAAGCAAGGACTAGCGGGAGTAATGAGCAGTTCTTC.

This clone was picked up one time. The rearrangement uses TRBV11-1 and TRBJ2-3; D not resolved. Between the trimmed V and J ends, which lost 1 base and 4 bases, there was a span of 9 bases. Germline CDR1 is SGHAT and CDR2 is FQDESV (reference sequence). The CDR3 sequence is 14 residues long. The CDR3 protein is CASSLGVVSDTQYF. The DNA for the CDR3 is TGTGCCAGCAGCTTAGGTGTTGTTTCAGATACGCAGTATTTT.

The CDR3 region has the DNA TGCGCCAGCAGCTTGGCCTCCGGGACAGGGGGCGTCGGCTACACCTTC. Translating gives CASSLASGTGGVGYTF. The genes are TRBV5-1 and TRBJ1-2; TRBD1 agrees at 12 bases. Germline V gene data show CDR1 as SGHRS and CDR2 as YFSETQ. V was clipped by 0 bases and J by 8 bases; unmatched bases: 8. The CDR3 is 16 amino acids.

This clone was seen a handful of times. This sequence joins TRBV12-5 and TRBJ2-7; TRBD1 might be the D (6 bases). Trimming removed 5 bases at V and 3 bases at J, with 11 bases between. Germline V gene data show CDR1 as LGHNT and CDR2 as FRNRAP. This CDR3 spans 13 amino acids. This CDR3 is CASGDLRGYEQYF. The CDR3 DNA reads TGTGCTAGTGGTGACCTCAGGGGCTACGAGCAGTACTTC. The whole variable domain, remainder taken from reference TRBV12-5 and TRBJ2-7, is DARVTQTPRHKVTEMGQEVTMRCQPILGHNTVFWYRQTMMQGLELLAYFRNRAPLDDSGMPKDRFSAEMPDATLATLKIQPSEPRDSAVYFCASGDLRGYEQYFGPGTRLTVT.